This record concerns one T cell receptor (beta chain) sequence. The data were obtained in a study of T cell changes during pregnancy in multiple sclerosis. The germline gives CDR1 SGDLS, CDR2 YYNGEE. CDR3 length equals 15 residues. Between the trimmed V and J ends, which lost 7 bases and 7 bases, there was a span of 21 bases. The table came from immunoSEQ multiplex PCR; TCRdb's copy has only in-frame clones and leaves some out. The sample comprises around 100,000 clones, around nine tenths of which are singletons, and under 0.8% rests with the top ten. The sequence was collected from a female donor in good health, enrolled as a control in a pregnancy study. The sample here was peripheral blood, taken in the second trimester of pregnancy. V is TRBV9 and J is TRBJ2-1; weak D call: TRBD2 (6 bases). The chain's CDR3 is CASRGGGIIGNEQFF. The CDR3 bases are TGTGCCAGCCGGGGTGGAGGGATTATTGGGAATGAGCAGTTCTTC.